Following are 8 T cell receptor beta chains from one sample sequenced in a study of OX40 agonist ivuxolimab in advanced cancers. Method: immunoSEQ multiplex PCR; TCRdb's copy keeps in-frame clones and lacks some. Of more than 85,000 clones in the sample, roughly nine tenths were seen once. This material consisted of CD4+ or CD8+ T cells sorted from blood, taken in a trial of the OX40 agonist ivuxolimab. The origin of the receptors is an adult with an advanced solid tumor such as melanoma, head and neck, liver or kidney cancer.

The CDR3 loop is CASNALAGINNEQFF. DNA of the CDR3: TGTGCCAGCAATGCCTTAGCGGGAATCAACAATGAGCAGTTCTTC. The rearrangement uses TRBV2 and TRBJ2-1, with 8 bases identical to TRBD2. The V gene's germline CDR1 is SNHLY and CDR2 FYNNEI. J lost 5 bases, V lost 7 bases, and 10 bases had no gene match. The CDR3 runs 15 residues.

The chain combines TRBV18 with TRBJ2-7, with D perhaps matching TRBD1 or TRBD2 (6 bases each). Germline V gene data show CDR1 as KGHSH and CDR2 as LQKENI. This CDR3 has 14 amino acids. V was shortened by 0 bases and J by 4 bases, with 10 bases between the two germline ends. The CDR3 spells CASSPPQGRYEQYF. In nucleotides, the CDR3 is TGTGCCAGCTCACCACCCCAGGGGAGGTACGAGCAGTACTTC.

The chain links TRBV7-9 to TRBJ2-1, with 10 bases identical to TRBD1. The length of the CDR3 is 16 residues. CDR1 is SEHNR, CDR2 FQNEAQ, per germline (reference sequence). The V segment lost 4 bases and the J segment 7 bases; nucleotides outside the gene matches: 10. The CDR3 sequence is CASSSTGGGRWNEQFF. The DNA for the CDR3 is TGTGCCAGCAGCTCGACAGGGGGCGGGCGCTGGAATGAGCAGTTCTTC.

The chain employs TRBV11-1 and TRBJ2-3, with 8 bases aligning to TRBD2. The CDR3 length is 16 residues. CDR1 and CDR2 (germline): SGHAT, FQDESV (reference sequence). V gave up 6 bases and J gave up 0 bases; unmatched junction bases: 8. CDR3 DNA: TGTGCCAGCAGAATAGGACTAGCTTCTAGCACAGATACGCAGTATTTT. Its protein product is CASRIGLASSTDTQYF. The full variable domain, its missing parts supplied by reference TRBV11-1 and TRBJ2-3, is EAEVAQSPRYKITEKSQAVAFWCDPISGHATLYWYRQILGQGPELLVQFQDESVVDDSQLPKDRFSAERLKGVDSTLKIQPAELGDSAMYLCASRIGLASSTDTQYFGPGTRLTVL.

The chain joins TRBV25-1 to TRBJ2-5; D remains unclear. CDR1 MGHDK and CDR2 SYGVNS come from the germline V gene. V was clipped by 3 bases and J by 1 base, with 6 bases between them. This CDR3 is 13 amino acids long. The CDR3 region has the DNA TGTGCCAGCAGTGATAGGTTCCAAGAGACCCAGTACTTC. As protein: CASSDRFQETQYF.

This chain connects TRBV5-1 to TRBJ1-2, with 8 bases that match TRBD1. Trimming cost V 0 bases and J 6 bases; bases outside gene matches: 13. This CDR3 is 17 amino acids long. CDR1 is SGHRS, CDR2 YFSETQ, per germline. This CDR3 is CASSLGGFTDRVNGYTF. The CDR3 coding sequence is TGCGCCAGCAGCTTGGGGGGCTTTACGGACAGGGTCAATGGCTACACCTTC.

CDR3 nucleotide sequence: TGTGCCAGCAGCCTCGGACAGGGGCGAGAAAAACTGTTTTTT. This encodes CASSLGQGREKLFF. The rearrangement uses TRBV7-9 and TRBJ1-4; 9 bases are shared with TRBD1. From germline, CDR1 is SEHNR and CDR2 FQNEAQ (reference sequence). This CDR3 region has 14 residues. J lost 8 bases, V lost 5 bases, and 6 bases had no gene match.

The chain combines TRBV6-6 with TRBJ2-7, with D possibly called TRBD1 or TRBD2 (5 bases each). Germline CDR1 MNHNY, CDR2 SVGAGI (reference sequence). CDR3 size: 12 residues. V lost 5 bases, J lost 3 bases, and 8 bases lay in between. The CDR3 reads CASSRDRYEQYF. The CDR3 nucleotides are TGTGCCAGCAGTCGGGACCGCTACGAGCAGTACTTC.